Each of the 5 T cell receptor beta chains below was sequenced from the same sample in a study of beta chain features in type 1 diabetes. For these receptors, no antigen is known. Expressed TCRB transcripts got sequenced, as all isolated RNA was reverse transcribed. TCRdb keeps only in-frame clones here, not all; method: immunoSEQ multiplex PCR. The sample records tens of thousands of clones, roughly 40% being singletons. Study conclusions and caveats: TCRB CDR3s from Type 1 diabetes patients were moderately but significantly shorter in all four CD4+ subsets.

Source material: Tregs from blood. These receptors were taken from a man aged 25 to 40 with type 1 diabetes.

This clone was detected only a few times. The chain recombines TRBV19 with TRBJ1-1; 9 bases map to TRBD1. In germline, CDR1 is LNHDA, CDR2 SQIVND (reference sequence). The ends lost 7 bases at V and 1 base at J; junction bases unmatched: 7. The CDR3 spans 15 residues. CDR3 sequence: CASKVDRGENTEAFF. DNA of the CDR3: TGTGCCAGTAAAGTCGACAGGGGGGAGAACACTGAAGCTTTCTTT.

The genes are TRBV9 and TRBJ2-1, with D tentatively TRBD2 (5 bases). The germline CDR1 and CDR2 sequences are SGDLS and YYNGEE. The CDR3 totals 13 residues. V gave up 4 bases and J gave up 8 bases, with 13 bases separating them. CDR3 amino acids: CASSKGGRDEQFF. In nucleotides, the CDR3 is TGTGCCAGCAGCAAAGGAGGCCGGGATGAGCAGTTCTTC.

The chain is built from TRBV18 and TRBJ2-2; weak D call: TRBD1 (6 bases). V dropped 3 bases and J dropped 4 bases, with 15 bases sitting between them. Germline CDR1 and CDR2: KGHSH and LQKENI. The CDR3 extends over 16 amino acids. The CDR3 DNA sequence: TGTGCCAGCTCACCGGGGACACCCCGAGGCACCGGGGAGCTGTTTTTT. Translation gives CASSPGTPRGTGELFF.

This chain connects TRBV5-1 to TRBJ2-5; 8 positions agree with TRBD1. V lost 2 bases and J lost 0; bases outside the gene matches: 3. The CDR3 extends over 15 amino acids. The germline V gene has CDR1 SGHRS and CDR2 YFSETQ. This CDR3 is CASSFQGADQETQYF. The DNA for the CDR3 is TGCGCCAGCAGCTTCCAGGGGGCGGACCAAGAGACCCAGTACTTC.

The rearrangement links TRBV14 to TRBJ2-6, with 9 bases that match TRBD1. The J segment lost 0 bases and the V segment lost 3 bases, leaving 12 bases of the junction unmatched. CDR1 is SGHDN and CDR2 is FVKESK in the germline V gene. This CDR3 comprises 20 residues. The CDR3 loop is CASSHRMKDRGRSGANVLTF. CDR3 DNA sequence: TGTGCCAGCAGCCATCGCATGAAGGACAGGGGTCGCTCTGGGGCCAACGTCCTGACTTTC. The whole variable domain, remainder taken from reference TRBV14 and TRBJ2-6, is EAGVTQFPSHSVIEKGQTVTLRCDPISGHDNLYWYRRVMGKEIKFLLHFVKESKQDESGMPNNRFLAERTGGTYSTLKVQPAELEDSGVYFCASSHRMKDRGRSGANVLTFGAGSRLTVL.